One and the same sample provided the 18 T cell receptor beta chains below, sequenced in a study of immune evolution from preneoplasia to lung adenocarcinoma. The method was immunoSEQ multiplex PCR; TCRdb's version includes in-frame clones alone and lacks a portion of them. The sample has about 6,100 clones; over 75% are singletons. Input material: FFPE minimally invasive lung adenocarcinoma tissue. The receptor set was obtained from a person aged 60-80 years with lung adenocarcinoma.

The chain combines TRBV5-1 with TRBJ2-3; D remains unclear. The V end lost 1 base, the J end lost 6 bases, and 12 bases lay between the germline ends. The CDR3 loop spans 14 amino acids. Looked up from germline, CDR1 is SGHRS and CDR2 is YFSETQ. CDR3 DNA sequence: TGCGCCAGCAGCTTGTTCGACCCCCAGGATACGCAGTATTTT. It translates to CASSLFDPQDTQYF. The whole variable domain, remainder taken from reference TRBV5-1 and TRBJ2-3, is KAGVTQTPRYLIKTRGQQVTLSCSPISGHRSVSWYQQTPGQGLQFLFEYFSETQRNKGNFPGRFSGRQFSNSRSEMNVSTLELGDSALYLCASSLFDPQDTQYFGPGTRLTVL.

With respect to this clone: At one of its ends the junction is not consistent with the germline gene, which may arise from a read error. J is TRBJ2-5 and V is TRBV7-7; a possible D gene is TRBD1 (7 bases). The length of the CDR3 is 12 residues. The germline CDR1 and CDR2 sequences are SSHAT and FNYEAQ (reference sequence). In nucleotides, the CDR3 is TGTGCTAGCAGCAGGGGGGAAGAGACCCAGTACTTC. Translating gives CASSRGEETQYF.

The chain's CDR3 is CASSPNRANQPQHF. CDR3 DNA sequence: TGTGCCAGTAGTCCCAACAGGGCCAATCAGCCCCAGCATTTT. J is TRBJ1-5 and V is TRBV19; tentative D call: TRBD1 (6 bases). Germline V gene sequence: CDR1 LNHDA, CDR2 SQIVND (reference sequence). The CDR3 length is 14 residues. The ends were cut back, 5 bases at V and 3 bases at J, with 11 bases in the middle.

The J gene is TRBJ2-3, the V gene TRBV5-4, with D perhaps TRBD1 (5 bases). V lost 3 bases to trimming and J lost 1 base, with 6 bases between them. The germline CDR1 and CDR2 sequences are SGHNT and YYREEE (reference sequence). The length of the CDR3 is 13 residues. DNA of the CDR3: TGTGCCAGCAGCTCGACAGGCACAGATACGCAGTATTTT. It codes for CASSSTGTDTQYF.

This chain joins TRBV19 and TRBJ1-1, with D unresolved. This CDR3 is built from 13 residues. Trimming stripped 3 bases from V and 3 bases from J, with 8 bases between. Germline V gene sequence: CDR1 LNHDA, CDR2 SQIVND (reference sequence). CDR3 protein: CASSMKPYTEAFF. The CDR3 bases are TGTGCCAGTAGTATGAAGCCTTACACTGAAGCTTTCTTT.

The chain joins TRBV6-4 to TRBJ2-1; 7 nucleotides agree with TRBD2. The CDR3 has 16 amino acids. Losses at the gene ends were 6 bases for V and 2 bases for J; bases not matched to a gene: 10. Germline loops: CDR1 MRHNA, CDR2 SNTAGT. CDR3 sequence reads: CASSFSGEGPYNEQFF. CDR3 DNA: TGTGCCAGCAGCTTCAGCGGGGAGGGACCCTACAATGAGCAGTTCTTC.

The chain couples TRBV28 to TRBJ2-5; D remains ambiguous. The CDR3 has 12 residues. V gave up 4 bases and J gave up 7 bases, with 10 bases separating them. Germline-derived CDR1 and CDR2 are MDHEN and SYDVKM. CDR3 residues: CASSSFDGTQYF. The CDR3 DNA reads TGTGCCAGCAGTTCGTTCGACGGGACCCAGTACTTC.

The V gene is TRBV28, the J gene TRBJ1-6, with D unresolved. With 5 bases removed from V and 6 bases from J, the gap between germline ends came to 17 bases. Germline CDR1 reads MDHEN; CDR2 reads SYDVKM. The CDR3 is made up of 16 amino acids. The CDR3 coding sequence is TGTGCCAGCAGTCGAGCTTTAGGGCAATTTAATTCACCCCTCCACTTT. This encodes CASSRALGQFNSPLHF.

The chain uses TRBV7-3 and TRBJ2-3; TRBD1 matches at 8 bases. The CDR3 is 15 residues long. After removal of 5 bases from V and 2 bases from J, the junction contained 6 bases not matched to a gene. Per the germline V gene, CDR1 is SGHTA and CDR2 is FQGTGA. The chain's CDR3 is CASSTRTGITDTQYF. The CDR3 DNA is TGTGCCAGCAGCACCCGGACAGGGATCACAGATACGCAGTATTTT.

The chain carries TRBV2 and TRBJ2-2; 9 bases fit TRBD1. Germline-derived CDR1 and CDR2 are SNHLY and FYNNEI. With V trimmed by 5 bases and J by 6 bases, 13 bases remained unmatched. The CDR3 extends over 17 amino acids. The CDR3 DNA is TGTGCCAGCAGTCAACGTACCATCAACAGGGGGCCCGGGGAGCTGTTTTTT. Protein: CASSQRTINRGPGELFF.

The CDR3 DNA follows: TGTGCCAGCAGCGTAGGCCAGGGTAGGAACACTGAAGCTTTCTTT. This translates into CASSVGQGRNTEAFF. The genes are TRBV9 and TRBJ1-1, with D perhaps matching TRBD1 (5 bases). Germline V CDR1 and CDR2: SGDLS, YYNGEE. V was trimmed by 0 bases and J by 1 base, leaving 10 bases between them. The CDR3 consists of 15 residues.

This clone was seen a handful of times. V usage is TRBV7-2 and J usage is TRBJ2-2, with 10 positions matching TRBD2. The CDR3 length is 15 residues. The germline V gene has CDR1 SGHTA and CDR2 FQGNSA. After removal of 5 bases from V and 8 bases from J, the junction contained 8 bases not matched to a gene. The CDR3 DNA reads as TGTGCCAGCAGCCCTAGGACTAGCGGAGGTGGGGAGCTGTTTTTT. Amino acid sequence: CASSPRTSGGGELFF.

The chain uses TRBV5-4 and TRBJ2-3, with 9 bases matching TRBD2. Germline assignment: CDR1 SGHNT and CDR2 YYREEE (reference sequence). Trimming removed 2 bases from V and 4 bases from J; junction bases left unmatched: 8. CDR3 length: 16 amino acids. The CDR3, as DNA: TGTGCCAGCAGCTTCGGCAGCGGGAGGCTTTCAGATACGCAGTATTTT. Encoded protein: CASSFGSGRLSDTQYF.

This clone was counted a single time. V is TRBV18 and J is TRBJ2-3, with no clear D. The V end was cut by 5 bases, the J end by 4 bases, with 4 bases between. This CDR3 is 11 amino acids long. CDR1 and CDR2 (germline): KGHSH, LQKENI. CDR3 nucleotides: TGTGCCAGCTCAGACTCAGATACGCAGTATTTT. This encodes CASSDSDTQYF.

The chain links TRBV19 to TRBJ1-5; a weak D match, TRBD1 (5 bases). Germline V gene data show CDR1 as LNHDA and CDR2 as SQIVND (reference sequence). The CDR3 extends over 15 amino acids. Trimming shortened V by 3 bases and J by 2 bases, and 11 bases separated the two germline ends. The DNA for the CDR3 is TGTGCCAGTAGTATTCAGGGATGGGGCAATCAGCCCCAGCATTTT. It yields the protein CASSIQGWGNQPQHF. Variable domain in full (rest from reference TRBV19 and TRBJ1-5): DGGITQSPKYLFRKEGQNVTLSCEQNLNHDAMYWYRQDPGQGLRLIYYSQIVNDFQKGDIAEGYSVSREKKESFPLTVTSAQKNPTAFYLCASSIQGWGNQPQHFGDGTRLSIL.

V and J are TRBV7-9 and TRBJ2-1; D unresolved. The CDR3 length is 11 residues. Trimming removed 6 bases from V and 6 bases from J, with 6 bases in between. The germline V gene encodes CDR1 SEHNR and CDR2 FQNEAQ (reference sequence). CDR3 in DNA: TGTGCCAGCAGTGAGGCCAATGAGCAGTTCTTC. Residues: CASSEANEQFF.

This chain links TRBV18 with TRBJ1-3; maybe TRBD1 (6 bases). Germline CDR1 is KGHSH and CDR2 is LQKENI. The CDR3 has 15 residues. V lost 2 bases, J lost 0 bases, and 8 bases lay in between. CDR3 DNA sequence: TGTGCCAGCTCACCAGGACAGTTCTCTGGAAACACCATATATTTT. Translated: CASSPGQFSGNTIYF.

The V gene is TRBV14, the J gene TRBJ2-3; D uncertain. Germline V gives CDR1 SGHDN, CDR2 FVKESK. V was cut by 0 bases and J by 4 bases, with 17 bases left in between. The CDR3 runs to 17 residues. Here the CDR3 reads CASSQDLGRMVADTQYF. CDR3 coding DNA: TGTGCCAGCAGCCAAGATCTTGGCAGGATGGTTGCAGATACGCAGTATTTT. The entire variable domain, with the rest obtained from reference TRBV14 and TRBJ2-3, is as follows: EAGVTQFPSHSVIEKGQTVTLRCDPISGHDNLYWYRRVMGKEIKFLLHFVKESKQDESGMPNNRFLAERTGGTYSTLKVQPAELEDSGVYFCASSQDLGRMVADTQYFGPGTRLTVL.